What follows are 27 T cell receptor beta chains derived from one specimen sequenced in a study of T-cell reconstitution after alpha-beta-depleted transplantation in children (dated by TCRdb to the mid-2010s). The treatment or condition label for this specimen denotes: allogeneic hematopoietic cell transplantation with graft depleted of TCRalphabeta T cells and CD19 B cells. The library was prepared using PCR. Sequencing took place on an Illumina HiSeq 2500. TCR library preparation used molecular barcoding, with unique molecular identifiers applied to normalize quantification of the TCRbeta repertoire. Clones were called with MiXCR by TCRdb after fastp trimmed the public reads at Q25, and only in-frame beta chains were retained. When rows share a CDR3 protein, they turn into one entry using the most common DNA and genes. In all, the sample holds about 120,000 distinct CDR3 sequences, and 20% to 25% of those were seen once. About 11% of the sample is taken by the ten largest.

The sequences come from PBMCs, mostly from graft donor cells, collected 180 days after TCRalphabeta/CD19-depleted stem cell transplant. The receptor source for this set is a male patient aged 2 to 10 who had a stem cell transplant for chronic granulomatous disease, so the T cells may come from the graft donor.

In this sample, this clonotype turned up a few times. The chain combines TRBV12-3 or TRBV12-4 with TRBJ2-7; D remains ambiguous. This CDR3 has 11 residues. V lost 6 bases and J 6 bases, leaving 9 bases between the germline ends. CDR3 nucleotides: TGTGCCAGCAGCTCCCCAGGCGAGCAGTACTTC. It is translated as CASSSPGEQYF.

CDR3 sequence (DNA): TGTGCCAGCAGTGTCGGGTACACTGAAGCTTTCTTT. Amino acid sequence: CASSVGYTEAFF. V usage is TRBV12-3 or TRBV12-4 and J usage is TRBJ1-1; unclear D gene. This CDR3 comprises 12 residues. Trimming left V 5 bases short and J 3 bases short, with 7 bases between.

This clonotype was observed a few times. V and J are TRBV20-1 and TRBJ2-1, with 7 positions matching TRBD2. The V segment lost 4 bases and the J segment 13 bases; nucleotides outside the gene matches: 10. Germline CDR1 DFQATT, CDR2 SNEGSKA (reference sequence). CDR3 length: 12 amino acids. CDR3 sequence (DNA): TGCAGTGCTATCGCCGGGACTACACTTCAGTTCTTC. Its protein is CSAIAGTTLQFF.

The rearrangement joins TRBV5-1 to TRBJ2-1; 7 bases fit TRBD2. The V gene end was trimmed by 0 bases and the J gene end by 10 bases; junction bases not matched to a gene: 13. The CDR3 has 16 amino acids. CDR1 and CDR2 from the germline V gene are SGHRS and YFSETQ. CDR3 amino acids: CASSLGDRDYFYEQFF. Written as DNA, the CDR3 is TGCGCCAGCAGCTTGGGGGACCGGGACTACTTTTACGAGCAGTTCTTC.

The chain joins TRBV12-3 or TRBV12-4 to TRBJ2-1; maybe TRBD1 (5 bases). V shed 3 bases and J shed 4 bases, with 13 bases lying between them. The CDR3 spans 15 residues. CDR3 nucleotide sequence: TGTGCCAGCAGTTTCGACAGTACAAGTTACAATGAGCAGTTCTTC. Protein: CASSFDSTSYNEQFF.

J is TRBJ2-2 and V is TRBV12-3 or TRBV12-4; D is perhaps TRBD2 (5 bases). V dropped 5 bases and J dropped 3 bases, with 16 bases sitting between them. The CDR3 runs 16 residues. The CDR3 here is CASSTRLRADTGELFF. The CDR3 coding sequence is TGTGCCAGCAGTACACGACTCCGAGCGGACACCGGGGAGCTGTTTTTT.

This clonotype was observed at least ten times. The chain carries TRBV6-6 and TRBJ2-5; D unresolved. V was clipped by 5 bases and J by 2 bases, with 6 bases between them. In germline, CDR1 is MNHNY, CDR2 SVGAGI (reference sequence). CDR3 length: 12 residues. The CDR3 DNA reads TGTGCCAGCAGTACCCAACAAGAGACCCAGTACTTC. Encoded protein: CASSTQQETQYF.

This rearrangement joins TRBV30 to TRBJ2-1; TRBD1 is a possible D gene (6 bases). The germline V gene encodes CDR1 GTSNPN and CDR2 SVGIG (reference sequence). V dropped 0 bases and J dropped 5 bases, with 11 bases sitting between them. This CDR3 contains 14 residues. The CDR3 sequence is CAWSVWGRNNEQFF. DNA of the CDR3: TGTGCCTGGAGTGTCTGGGGGCGTAACAATGAGCAGTTCTTC.

This clonotype was detected ten times or more. The rearrangement uses TRBV4-1 and TRBJ1-5; weak D call: TRBD1 (5 bases). V lost 1 base to trimming and J lost 6 bases, with 13 bases between them. Germline-derived CDR1 and CDR2 are MGHRA and YSYEKL. The CDR3 consists of 15 residues. CDR3 loop: CASSQAGRATQPQHF. In nucleotides, the CDR3 is TGCGCCAGCAGCCAAGCTGGCAGGGCCACTCAGCCCCAGCATTTT.

V is TRBV5-1 and J is TRBJ2-1, with TRBD2 as a possible D gene (6 bases). The CDR3 is 17 residues long. Trimming removed 0 bases from V and 4 bases from J, with 17 bases in between. CDR1 SGHRS and CDR2 YFSETQ come from the germline V gene. The CDR3 DNA reads as TGCGCCAGCAGCTTGGCCGGGACTCCTGTGGGGTACAATGAGCAGTTCTTC. Protein sequence: CASSLAGTPVGYNEQFF.

This clonotype was observed at least ten times. The V call is TRBV20-1, the J call TRBJ2-5; 9 nucleotides align to TRBD1. The CDR3 runs to 13 residues. Germline V lookup: CDR1 DFQATT, CDR2 SNEGSKA (reference sequence). V trimming: 6 bases; J trimming: 2 bases; junction bases outside the gene matches: 4. As DNA, the CDR3 is TGCAGTGCCCTTGGGACAGGGCAAGAGACCCAGTACTTC. It encodes CSALGTGQETQYF.

The table lists this clonotype with many counts. The V and J genes are TRBV29-1 and TRBJ2-7, with 9 bases fitting TRBD1. The CDR3 is 12 amino acids. The ends lost 4 bases at V and 7 bases at J; junction bases unmatched: 5. CDR1 is SQVTM and CDR2 is ANQGSEA in the germline V gene. The CDR3 spells CSVGTGAGEQYF. CDR3 coding DNA: TGCAGCGTTGGGACAGGGGCGGGGGAGCAGTACTTC.

This clonotype has just a few counts. The rearrangement uses TRBV12-3 or TRBV12-4 and TRBJ2-5, with 8 nucleotides matching TRBD1. The CDR3 spans 15 residues. The junction had 11 bases not matched to a gene; V was cut back by 6 bases and J by 5 bases. CDR3 sequence (DNA): TGTGCCAGCAGCCCAGGGGGCGACCGGGGGGAGACCCAGTACTTC. It translates to CASSPGGDRGETQYF.

A few counts support this clonotype. The gene calls are TRBV20-1 and TRBJ2-7, with 7 bases matching TRBD1. Germline values: CDR1 DFQATT, CDR2 SNEGSKA (reference sequence). The CDR3 totals 13 residues. The junction had 6 bases not matched to a gene; V was cut back by 2 bases and J by 5 bases. The CDR3 sequence: CSARQTGKNEQYF. The CDR3 bases are TGCAGTGCTAGACAGACAGGGAAAAACGAGCAGTACTTC.

The sample holds many counts of this clonotype. The chain couples TRBV20-1 to TRBJ2-5, with TRBD1 identical over 8 bases. The germline V gene encodes CDR1 DFQATT and CDR2 SNEGSKA (reference sequence). V lost 0 bases to trimming and J lost 2 bases; unmatched junction nucleotides: 11. This CDR3 has 17 amino acids. CDR3 loop: CSARDNLRQGPQETQYF. The CDR3 DNA reads TGCAGTGCTAGAGATAACTTACGACAGGGGCCTCAAGAGACCCAGTACTTC.

The rearrangement uses TRBV7-3 and TRBJ2-3, with D possibly called TRBD1 or TRBD2 (5 bases each). V was clipped by 2 bases and J by 6 bases, with 12 bases between them. CDR1 and CDR2 (germline): SGHTA, FQGTGA. The CDR3 length is 14 residues. The chain's CDR3 is CASSLRGTTDTQYF. The CDR3 DNA reads TGTGCCAGCAGCTTACGGGGCACTACGGATACGCAGTATTTT.

This chain links TRBV7-6 with TRBJ2-1; TRBD1 is a possible D gene (6 bases). Trimming shortened V by 3 bases and J by 9 bases, and 15 bases separated the two germline ends. This CDR3 has 14 residues. Germline values: CDR1 SGHVS, CDR2 FNYEAQ. The CDR3 coding sequence is TGTGCCAGCAGCTTTTCACAGGGTGATAGTGAGCAGTTCTTC. It codes for CASSFSQGDSEQFF. The variable domain in full, completed from reference TRBV7-6 and TRBJ2-1, reads GAGVSQSPRYKVTKRGQDVALRCDPISGHVSLYWYRQALGQGPEFLTYFNYEAQQDKSGLPNDRFSAERPEGSISTLTIQRTEQRDSAMYRCASSFSQGDSEQFFGPGTRLTVL.

This chain connects TRBV7-2 to TRBJ2-7, with 11 bases matching TRBD2. Germline V gene lookup returns CDR1 SGHTA and CDR2 FQGNSA. CDR3 length: 16 residues. With 1 base clipped from V and 2 bases from J, the junction kept 4 bases outside the gene matches. CDR3 in DNA: TGTGCCAGCAGCTTAGTGGGGACTAGCGGACCCTACGAGCAGTACTTC. The encoded protein is CASSLVGTSGPYEQYF.

The table lists this clonotype with a few counts. The chain links TRBV7-2 to TRBJ2-1; TRBD2 matches at 10 bases. This CDR3 comprises 16 residues. The V gene's germline CDR1 is SGHTA and CDR2 FQGNSA. V gave up 2 bases and J gave up 2 bases; unmatched junction bases: 3. The CDR3 reads CASSLSLAGAYNEQFF. CDR3 coding DNA: TGTGCCAGCAGCTTAAGCCTAGCGGGAGCCTACAATGAGCAGTTCTTC.

The gene calls are TRBV18 and TRBJ2-3; 8 bases are shared with TRBD2. The V and J ends lost 1 base and 8 bases, in that order; junction bases with no gene match: 8. The CDR3 spans 15 residues. Looked up from germline, CDR1 is KGHSH and CDR2 is LQKENI. The CDR3 coding sequence is TGTGCCAGCTCACCACTAGCGGGACCGGAGGGTACGCAGTATTTT. Protein sequence: CASSPLAGPEGTQYF.

The genes are TRBV15 and TRBJ2-1; 9 nucleotides match TRBD2. Trimming removed 1 base from V and 0 bases from J; junction bases left unmatched: 1. Per the germline V gene, CDR1 is LNHNV and CDR2 is YYDKDF (reference sequence). CDR3 length: 16 residues. The CDR3 here is CATSRVSGSSYNEQFF. The DNA for the CDR3 is TGTGCCACCAGCAGAGTTAGCGGGAGCTCCTACAATGAGCAGTTCTTC.

The chain combines TRBV12-3 or TRBV12-4 with TRBJ2-7, with D tentatively TRBD1 (6 bases). Trimming cost V 5 bases and J 0 bases, with 11 bases left between them. The CDR3 is 14 amino acids. The CDR3, as DNA: TGTGCCAGCAGTGGACAGTTGAGCTCCTACGAGCAGTACTTC. Translated, it gives CASSGQLSSYEQYF.

This clonotype was seen ten or more times. This CDR3 is CSVIPGRDEQYF. The CDR3 DNA follows: TGCAGCGTTATCCCGGGGCGAGACGAGCAGTACTTC. The rearrangement joins TRBV29-1 to TRBJ2-7; D is possibly TRBD1 or TRBD2 (5 bases each). V was clipped by 5 bases and J by 5 bases, with 13 bases between them. The CDR3 length is 12 residues. Germline CDR1 reads SQVTM; CDR2 reads ANQGSEA.

This clonotype was found a few times. This chain uses TRBV5-1 with TRBJ2-3; D remains ambiguous. This CDR3 is 12 amino acids long. Per germline, CDR1 SGHRS and CDR2 YFSETQ. Trimming pared 0 bases from V and 6 bases from J, leaving 5 bases between. The CDR3 DNA reads as TGCGCCAGCAGCTTGGATATGGATACGCAGTATTTT. This gives the protein CASSLDMDTQYF. Using reference TRBV5-1 and TRBJ2-3 for the parts outside the CDR3, the full variable domain is KAGVTQTPRYLIKTRGQQVTLSCSPISGHRSVSWYQQTPGQGLQFLFEYFSETQRNKGNFPGRFSGRQFSNSRSEMNVSTLELGDSALYLCASSLDMDTQYFGPGTRLTVL.

The J gene is TRBJ2-6, the V gene TRBV5-5, with D possibly being TRBD2 (5 bases). The CDR3 sequence is 16 residues long. Between the trimmed V and J ends, which lost 4 bases and 1 base, there was a span of 12 bases. From germline, CDR1 is SGHKS and CDR2 YYEKEE (reference sequence). As DNA, the CDR3 is TGTGCCAGCAGCCCTATACGGGAATCTGGGGCCAACGTCCTGACTTTC. As protein: CASSPIRESGANVLTF.

In this sample, this clonotype turned up many times. The CDR3 bases are TGTGCCAGCAGTCCCTTGGGGGGGGCAAGGTATGGCTACACCTTC. Protein product: CASSPLGGARYGYTF. The gene calls are TRBV12-3 or TRBV12-4 and TRBJ1-2, with a weak D call TRBD1 (6 bases). The CDR3 sequence is 15 residues long. V lost 5 bases, J lost 5 bases, and 18 bases lay in between.

This clonotype was counted ten times or more. The chain joins TRBV5-1 to TRBJ1-2; D ambiguous. CDR3 length equals 13 residues. Between the trimmed V and J ends, which lost 0 bases and 4 bases, there was a span of 7 bases. Germline V gene sequence: CDR1 SGHRS, CDR2 YFSETQ. The CDR3 DNA reads as TGCGCCAGCAGCTTGGCGGCGGGCTATGGCTACACCTTC. This translates into CASSLAAGYGYTF.